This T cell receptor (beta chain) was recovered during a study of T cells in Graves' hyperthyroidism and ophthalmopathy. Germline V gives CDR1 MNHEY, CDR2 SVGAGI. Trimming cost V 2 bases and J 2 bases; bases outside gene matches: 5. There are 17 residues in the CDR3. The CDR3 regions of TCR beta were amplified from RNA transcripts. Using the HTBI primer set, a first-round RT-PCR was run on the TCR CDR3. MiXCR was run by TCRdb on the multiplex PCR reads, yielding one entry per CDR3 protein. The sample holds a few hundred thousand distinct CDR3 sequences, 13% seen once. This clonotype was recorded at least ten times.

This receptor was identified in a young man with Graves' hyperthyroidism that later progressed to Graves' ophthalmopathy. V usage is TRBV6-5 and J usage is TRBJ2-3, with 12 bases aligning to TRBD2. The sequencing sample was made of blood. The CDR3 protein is CASSYHTSGGFTDTQYF. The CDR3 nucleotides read TGTGCCAGCAGTTACCATACTAGCGGGGGGTTCACAGATACGCAGTATTTT.